This T cell receptor beta chain was recorded in a study of Ad26.COV2.S vaccination and SARS-CoV-2 variants. Study context: The study gave Ad26.COV2.S intramuscularly, once or twice 56 days apart.

The treatment was: about 20 received Ad26.COV2.S at low or high dose, single or two shots; roughly 5 received placebo; per-sample allocation not given. All samples were drawn on day 63, counting from the first vaccine or placebo injection. Cohort 1b enrolled adults aged 18-55 years in Boston. The shot given was an Ad26 vector that makes Wuhan-strain SARS-CoV-2 spike. Repertoires were generated with immunoSEQ multiplex PCR, while TCRdb's copy carries only in-frame clones and drops some. The sample includes hundreds of thousands of clones, about 91% of them seen just once. Unmatched junction bases numbered 9, after V lost 9 bases and J lost 5 bases. The CDR3 covers 16 residues. CDR1 is SNHLY and CDR2 is FYNNEI in the germline V gene. Concerning this clone: No antigen is known for it.

Study outcomes and limitations: In TCR breadth and depth analyses, total T cell responses may have been underestimated.

The V and J genes are TRBV2 and TRBJ2-5; 16 bases map to TRBD2. This sequence was found in a person aged 18-60 years who received the Ad26.COV2.S COVID-19 vaccine or a placebo. This specimen consisted of peripheral blood, obtained in a trial of Ad26.COV2.S vaccine versus placebo. The CDR3 protein is CARSGTSGGAAETQYF. As DNA, the CDR3 is TGTGCCAGAAGCGGGACTAGCGGGGGGGCGGCGGAGACCCAGTACTTC.